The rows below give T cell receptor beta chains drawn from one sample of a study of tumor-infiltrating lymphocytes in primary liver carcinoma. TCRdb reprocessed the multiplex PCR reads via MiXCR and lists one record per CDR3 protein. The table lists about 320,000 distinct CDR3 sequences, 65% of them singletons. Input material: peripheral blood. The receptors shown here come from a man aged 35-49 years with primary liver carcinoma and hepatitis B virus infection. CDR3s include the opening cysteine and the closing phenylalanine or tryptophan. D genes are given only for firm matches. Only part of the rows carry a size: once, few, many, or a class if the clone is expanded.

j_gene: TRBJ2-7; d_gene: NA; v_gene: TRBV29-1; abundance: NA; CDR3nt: TGCAGCGTTCCGTCGAGGAAGCCTGGGCATCCAAGCTCCTACGAGCAGTATTTC; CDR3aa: CSVPSRKPGHPSSYEQYF
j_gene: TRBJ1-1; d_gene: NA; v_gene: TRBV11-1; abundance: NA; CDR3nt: NA; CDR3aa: CASSFGQGITEAVF
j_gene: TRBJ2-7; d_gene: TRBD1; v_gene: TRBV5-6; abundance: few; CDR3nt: TGTGCCAGCAGCTTCAAAGACAGGGTAACCAACGAGCAGTACTTC; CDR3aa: CASSFKDRVTNEQYF
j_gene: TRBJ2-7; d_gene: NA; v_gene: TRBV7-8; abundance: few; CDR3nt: TGTGCCAGCAGCCCTGGGCAGCTCTACTACGAGCAGTACTTC; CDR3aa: CASSPGQLYYEQYF
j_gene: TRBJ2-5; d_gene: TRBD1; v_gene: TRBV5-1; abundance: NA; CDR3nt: TGCGCCAACAGCTCTCTCGGGCAGGGGGCGCAAGAGACCCAGTACTTC; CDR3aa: CANSSLGQGAQETQYF
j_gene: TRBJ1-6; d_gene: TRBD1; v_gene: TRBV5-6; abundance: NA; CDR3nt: TGTGCCAGCAGCGCCGACAGGGGCCAGAGTTCACCCCTCCACTTT; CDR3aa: CASSADRGQSSPLHF
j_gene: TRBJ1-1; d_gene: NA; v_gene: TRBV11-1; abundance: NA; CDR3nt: TGTGCCAGCAGCTACCTGGGGTGGCGGTACACTGAAGCTTTCTTT; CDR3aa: CASSYLGWRYTEAFF
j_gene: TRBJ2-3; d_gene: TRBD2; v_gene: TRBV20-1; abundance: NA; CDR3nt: TGCAGTGCCACATCTAGCGGGCCATGGGATACGCAGTATTTT; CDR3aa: CSATSSGPWDTQYF
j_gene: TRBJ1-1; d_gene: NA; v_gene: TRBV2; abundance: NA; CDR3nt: TGTGCCAGCAAGGTGGCAGGGAGGAACACTGAAGCTTTCTTT; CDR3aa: CASKVAGRNTEAFF
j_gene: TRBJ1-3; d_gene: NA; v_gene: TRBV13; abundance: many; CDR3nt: TGTGCCAGCAGCGCGACAGTCTCTGGAAACACCATATATTTT; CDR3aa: CASSATVSGNTIYF
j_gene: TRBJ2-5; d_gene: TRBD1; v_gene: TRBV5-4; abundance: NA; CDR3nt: TGTGCCAGCAGCATGGGGGGACAGGGAGAGACCCAGAACTTC; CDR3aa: CASSMGGQGETQNF
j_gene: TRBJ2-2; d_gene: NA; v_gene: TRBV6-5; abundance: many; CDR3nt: TGTGCCAGCAATGGACAGTCGAACACCGGGGAGCTGTTTTTT; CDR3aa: CASNGQSNTGELFF
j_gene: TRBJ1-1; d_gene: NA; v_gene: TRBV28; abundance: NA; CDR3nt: TGTGCCAACAGTTTCTCCACTGAAGCTGTCTTT; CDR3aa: CANSFSTEAVF
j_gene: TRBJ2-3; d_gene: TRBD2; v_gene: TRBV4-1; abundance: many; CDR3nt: TGCGCCAGCAGCCAAGATAGGTCGGGCCCTGGACTAGGGAGCACAGATACGCAGTATTTT; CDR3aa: CASSQDRSGPGLGSTDTQYF
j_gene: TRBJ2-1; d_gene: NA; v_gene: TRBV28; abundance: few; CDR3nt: TGTGCCAGCAGTTTAGGCAGGCTCCACAATGAGCAGTTCTTC; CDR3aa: CASSLGRLHNEQFF
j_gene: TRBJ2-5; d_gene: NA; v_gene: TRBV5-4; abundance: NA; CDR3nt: TGTACCAGCAGCTTGAATGGGGACGGCCAAGAGACCCAGTACTTC; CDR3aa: CTSSLNGDGQETQYF
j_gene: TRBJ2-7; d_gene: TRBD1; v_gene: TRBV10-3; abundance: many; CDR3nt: TGTGCCATCAGGGCACAGGGGACCCACGAGCAGTACTTC; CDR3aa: CAIRAQGTHEQYF
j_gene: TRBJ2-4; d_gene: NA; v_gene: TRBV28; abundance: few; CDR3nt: TGTGCCAGCACCCAGGGAAACATTCAGTACTTC; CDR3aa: CASTQGNIQYF
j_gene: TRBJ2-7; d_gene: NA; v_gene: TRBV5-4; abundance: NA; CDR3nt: TGTGCCAGCAGCTTGGGTCTTGGAAGGTTTATTTCCTACGAGCAGTACTTC; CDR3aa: CASSLGLGRFISYEQYF
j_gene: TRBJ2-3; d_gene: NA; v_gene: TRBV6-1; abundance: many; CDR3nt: TGTGCCAGCAGCCGGAGGTTTGGTGCAGATACGCAGTATTTT; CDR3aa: CASSRRFGADTQYF
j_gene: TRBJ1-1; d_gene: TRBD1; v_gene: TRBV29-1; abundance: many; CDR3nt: TGCAGCGCCAGGGGGCCCACTGAAGCTTTCTTT; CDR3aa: CSARGPTEAFF
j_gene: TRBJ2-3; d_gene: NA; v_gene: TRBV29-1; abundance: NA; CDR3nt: TGCAGCGGTACCCTAGGAGGGGATACGCAGTATTTT; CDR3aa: CSGTLGGDTQYF
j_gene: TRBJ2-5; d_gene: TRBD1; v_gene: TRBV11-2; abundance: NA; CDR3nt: TGTGCCGGCAGCCCGGGACAGGGCCAAGAGACACAGTACTTC; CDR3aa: CAGSPGQGQETQYF
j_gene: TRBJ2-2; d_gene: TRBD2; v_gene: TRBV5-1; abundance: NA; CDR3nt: TGCGCCAGCAGCTTGACCAGCGGGAGCGCCGGGGAGCTGTTTTTT; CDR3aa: CASSLTSGSAGELFF
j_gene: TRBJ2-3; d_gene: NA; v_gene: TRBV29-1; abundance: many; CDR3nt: TGCAGCGTTCGGGGCACGATCACAGATACGCAGTATTTT; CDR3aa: CSVRGTITDTQYF
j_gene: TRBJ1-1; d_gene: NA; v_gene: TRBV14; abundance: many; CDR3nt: TGTGCCAGCAGCCCTCAAATGAACACTGAAGCTTTCTTT; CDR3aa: CASSPQMNTEAFF
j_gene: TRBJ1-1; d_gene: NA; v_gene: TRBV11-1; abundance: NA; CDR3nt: TGTGCCAGCAGCATAATCGGGACATCGAACACTGAAGCTTCCTTT; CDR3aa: CASSIIGTSNTEASF
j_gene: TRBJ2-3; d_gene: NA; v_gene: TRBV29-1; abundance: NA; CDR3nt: TGCAGCGTTGCTTGGGGTAGCGGAACAGATACGCAGTATTTT; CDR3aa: CSVAWGSGTDTQYF
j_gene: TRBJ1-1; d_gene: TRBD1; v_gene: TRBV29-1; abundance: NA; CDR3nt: TGCAGCGTTGCCACAGGGGGGAGAGGGGACGCCTTCTTT; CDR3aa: CSVATGGRGDAFF
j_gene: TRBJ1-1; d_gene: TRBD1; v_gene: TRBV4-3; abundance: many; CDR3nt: TGCGCCAGCAGCCAAGATGGACAGGGCCCGGTGTTAGGAGCTTTCTTT; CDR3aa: CASSQDGQGPVLGAFF
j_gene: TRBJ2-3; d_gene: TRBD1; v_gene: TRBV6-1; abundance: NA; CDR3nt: TGTACCAGCACCGGACAGGCTCCAGATACGCAGTATTTT; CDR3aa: CTSTGQAPDTQYF
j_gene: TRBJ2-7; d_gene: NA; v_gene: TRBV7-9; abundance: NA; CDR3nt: TGTGCCAGCACCCAAGCCACCGGGTTCAGCTCCTACGAGCAGTACTTC; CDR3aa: CASTQATGFSSYEQYF
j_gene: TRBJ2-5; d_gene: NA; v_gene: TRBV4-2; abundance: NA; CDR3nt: TGTGCCAGCAGCGTTGGGACCGCCCAAGAGACCCAGTACTTC; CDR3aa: CASSVGTAQETQYF
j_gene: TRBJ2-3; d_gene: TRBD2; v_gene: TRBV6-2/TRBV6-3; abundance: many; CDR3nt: TGTGCCAGCAGTTACCCTAGCGGGAGGGCGACCCACGGTACGCAGTATTTT; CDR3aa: CASSYPSGRATHGTQYF
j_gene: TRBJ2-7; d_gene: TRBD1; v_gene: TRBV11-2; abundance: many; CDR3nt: TGTGCCAGCAGCTTCCCGGGACAGCACTACGAGCAGTACTTC; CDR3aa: CASSFPGQHYEQYF